The T cell receptor (beta chain) described here comes from a study of shared clonotypes between healthy human individuals. As for the study in general: Per donor, three plates held CD4 naive cells, three held CD4 memory, two held CD8 naive and one held CD8 memory.

This clone was seen just once. Repertoires were generated with immunoSEQ multiplex PCR, while TCRdb's copy carries only in-frame clones and drops some. The sample consists of just over 2,000,000 clones, roughly 96% of them appearing once. Sequencing was done on a sample of naive CD4+ T cells sorted from blood. Specified subset: CD45RA+ positively selected. The clonotype was recovered from a man between 18 and 35 years old in good health.

This CDR3 reads CASSPVGAGGPYNSPLHF. CDR3 bases: TGCGCCAGCAGCCCTGTGGGGGCAGGGGGACCTTATAATTCACCCCTCCACTTT. This chain uses TRBV5-1 with TRBJ1-6, with 7 positions matching TRBD1. The CDR3 sequence is 18 residues long. Germline CDR1 is SGHRS and CDR2 is YFSETQ. The V gene end was trimmed by 4 bases and the J gene end by 4 bases; junction bases not matched to a gene: 14.